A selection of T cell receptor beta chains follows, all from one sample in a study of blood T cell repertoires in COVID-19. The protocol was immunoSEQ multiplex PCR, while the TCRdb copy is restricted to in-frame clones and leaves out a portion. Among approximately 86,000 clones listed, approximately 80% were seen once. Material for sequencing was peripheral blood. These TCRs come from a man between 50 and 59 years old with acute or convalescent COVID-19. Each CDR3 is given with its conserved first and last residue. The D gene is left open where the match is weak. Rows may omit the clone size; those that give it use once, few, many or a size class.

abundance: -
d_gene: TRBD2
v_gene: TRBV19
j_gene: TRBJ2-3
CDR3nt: TGTGCCAGTAGTACATCTAGCGGGGCCTACACAGATACGCAGTATTTT
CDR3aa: CASSTSSGAYTDTQYF

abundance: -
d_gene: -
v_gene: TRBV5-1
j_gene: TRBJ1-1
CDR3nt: TGCGCCAGCAGCTTGTCGGTAGCGAACACTGAAGCTTTCTTT
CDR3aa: CASSLSVANTEAFF

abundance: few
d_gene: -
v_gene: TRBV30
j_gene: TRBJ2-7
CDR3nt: TGTGCCTGGAGTGTACTTCCCTCCTACGAGCAGTACTTC
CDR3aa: CAWSVLPSYEQYF

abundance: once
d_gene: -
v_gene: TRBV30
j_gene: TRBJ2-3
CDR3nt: TGTGCCTGGAGCCTTACTGCGGATACGCAGTATTTT
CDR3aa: CAWSLTADTQYF

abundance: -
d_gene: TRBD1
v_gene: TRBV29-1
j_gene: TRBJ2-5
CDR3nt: TGCAGCGTTGTCAACAGGGGGAAAGAGACCCAGTACTTC
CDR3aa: CSVVNRGKETQYF

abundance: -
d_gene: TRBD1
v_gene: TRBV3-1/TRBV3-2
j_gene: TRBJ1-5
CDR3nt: TGTGCCAGCAGCTGGGGGACAGGGGGGCATCAGCAGCCCCAGCATTTT
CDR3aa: CASSWGTGGHQQPQHF

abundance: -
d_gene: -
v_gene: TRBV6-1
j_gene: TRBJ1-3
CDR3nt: TGTGCCAGCAGTGAAACACAGGGTAATGGAAACACCATATATTTT
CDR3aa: CASSETQGNGNTIYF

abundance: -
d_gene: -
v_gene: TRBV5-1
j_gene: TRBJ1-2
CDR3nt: TGCGCCAGCAGCTTGGAAGGGGGGGTTGAAAGAGGCTACACCTTC
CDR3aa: CASSLEGGVERGYTF

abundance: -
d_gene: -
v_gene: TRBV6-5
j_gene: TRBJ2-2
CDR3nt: TGTGCCAGCAAAGGGCAAGGAGGGGCCGGGGAGCTGTTTTTT
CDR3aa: CASKGQGGAGELFF

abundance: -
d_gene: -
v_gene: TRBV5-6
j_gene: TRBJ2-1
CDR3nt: TGTGCCAGCAGGGATCTTGGTGGGCCGCTGGGGCCAGAGCAGTTCTTC
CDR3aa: CASRDLGGPLGPEQFF

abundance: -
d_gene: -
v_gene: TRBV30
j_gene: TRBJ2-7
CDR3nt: TGTGCCTACGACAGGAACTACGAGCAGTACTTC
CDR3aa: CAYDRNYEQYF

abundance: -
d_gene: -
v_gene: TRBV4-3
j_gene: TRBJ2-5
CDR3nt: TGCGCCAGCAGCCAACGGAGAGGAGAGACCCAGTACTTC
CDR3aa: CASSQRRGETQYF

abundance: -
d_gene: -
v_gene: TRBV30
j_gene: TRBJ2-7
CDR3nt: TGTGCCTGGAGGGCAACAGGGTCGAGGTACGAGCAGTACTTC
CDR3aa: CAWRATGSRYEQYF

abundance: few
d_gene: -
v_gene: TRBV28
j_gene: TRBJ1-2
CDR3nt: TGTGCCAGCAGTTTAATGTTAGGAGGGGACGGAACCTATGGCTACACCTTC
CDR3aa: CASSLMLGGDGTYGYTF

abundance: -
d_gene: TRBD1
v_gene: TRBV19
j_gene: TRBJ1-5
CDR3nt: TGTGCCAGTAGTAAATCGCGGGGACAGGGGGATCAGCCCCAGCATTTT
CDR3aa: CASSKSRGQGDQPQHF

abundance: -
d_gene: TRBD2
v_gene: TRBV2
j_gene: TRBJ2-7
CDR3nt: TGTGCCAGCAGTGAGTCGAGTAGCGGGGGAAACGAGCAGTACTTC
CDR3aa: CASSESSSGGNEQYF

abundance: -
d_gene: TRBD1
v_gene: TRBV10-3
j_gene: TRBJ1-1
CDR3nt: TGTGCCATCAGGCCCGGGACAGGGGGCAAGACTGAAGCTTTCTTT
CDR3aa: CAIRPGTGGKTEAFF

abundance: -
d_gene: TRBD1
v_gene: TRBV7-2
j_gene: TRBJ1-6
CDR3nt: TGTGCCAGCAGCTGGGACAGGGACCCACCCCTCCACTTT
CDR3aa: CASSWDRDPPLHF

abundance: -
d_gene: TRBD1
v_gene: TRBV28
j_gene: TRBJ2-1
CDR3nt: TGTGCCAGCAGCATAGCAGGGGACAGACAGTTCTTC
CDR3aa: CASSIAGDRQFF

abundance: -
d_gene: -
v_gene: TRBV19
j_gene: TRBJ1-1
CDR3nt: TGTGCCAGTAGTATCTCGGTCGTCGGTGAAGCTTTCTTT
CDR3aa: CASSISVVGEAFF

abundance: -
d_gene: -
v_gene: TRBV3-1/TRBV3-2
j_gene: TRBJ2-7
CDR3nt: TGTGCCAGCAGCCAAGGTTTTGAGCGTACATACGAGCAGTACTTC
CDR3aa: CASSQGFERTYEQYF

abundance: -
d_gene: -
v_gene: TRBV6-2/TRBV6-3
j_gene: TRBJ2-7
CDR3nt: TGTGCCAGCAGTTATGAGACGAGCGGACGGTACTACGAGCAGTACTTC
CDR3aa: CASSYETSGRYYEQYF

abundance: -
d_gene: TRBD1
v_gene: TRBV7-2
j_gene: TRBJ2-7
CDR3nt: TGTGCCAGCAGCTTAGGGGGGACAGCCTCCGCCTACGAGCAGTACTTC
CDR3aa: CASSLGGTASAYEQYF

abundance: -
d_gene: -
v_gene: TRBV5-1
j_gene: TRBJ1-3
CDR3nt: TGCGCCAGCAGCGTCACAGGTGTCTCTGGAAACACCATATATTTT
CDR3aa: CASSVTGVSGNTIYF

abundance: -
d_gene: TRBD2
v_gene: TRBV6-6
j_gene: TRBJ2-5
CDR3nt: TGTGCCAGCAGCCCTAGCGGGGGGGGTCAAGAGACCCAGTACTTC
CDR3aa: CASSPSGGGQETQYF

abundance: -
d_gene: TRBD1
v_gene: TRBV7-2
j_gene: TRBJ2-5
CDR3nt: TGTGCCAGCAGACGGACAGGGGGGCAGGGAGAGACCCAGTACTTC
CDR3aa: CASRRTGGQGETQYF

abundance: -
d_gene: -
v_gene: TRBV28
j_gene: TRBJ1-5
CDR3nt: TGTGCCAGCAGTTCCCCGGACAGAGACTATCAGCCCCAGCATTTT
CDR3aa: CASSSPDRDYQPQHF

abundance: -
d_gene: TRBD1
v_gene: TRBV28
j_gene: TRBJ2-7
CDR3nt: TGTGCCAGCAGTTCAACCCAGAACCGGGACAGGGGTCCCTTC
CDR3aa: CASSSTQNRDRGPF

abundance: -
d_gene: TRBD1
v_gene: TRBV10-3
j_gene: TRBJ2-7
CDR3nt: TGTGCCATCAGTGAGGGGACAGGGGCCGAGCAGTACTTC
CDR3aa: CAISEGTGAEQYF